This TCR beta chain originates from a study of blood T cell repertoires in COVID-19. Study summary: Samples came from the United States, Italy and Spain, spanning acute and convalescent COVID-19. The analysed material was cDNA or gDNA that came from T cells, B-cell-depleted T cells, or PBMCs.

During active infection, Seattle patients enrolled and were then monitored through disease. In the original analysis: The assay estimated nucleated cells by amplifying reference gene primers. Sequenced by immunoSEQ multiplex PCR; TCRdb stores in-frame clones only, minus some. Clone size and V and J calls were adopted from that table, with D and trimming inferred from the DNA. The data contain under 250,000 clones, roughly 84% of them singletons. The V and J ends lost 0 bases and 4 bases, in that order; junction bases with no gene match: 16. The germline V gene has CDR1 LGHNA and CDR2 YSLEER. This CDR3 has 19 residues.

The sample comprised peripheral blood. The V gene is TRBV4-3, the J gene TRBJ1-1, with 8 bases aligning to TRBD1. This TCR was recovered from a man in his forties or fifties with COVID-19, enrolled during active disease. The CDR3 is CASSQESGQGYRGGTEAFF. For the CDR3, the DNA is TGCGCCAGCAGCCAAGAAAGCGGACAGGGATACCGTGGGGGCACTGAAGCTTTCTTT.